Following are 6 T cell receptor beta chains from one sample sequenced in a study of early T cells in non-severe SARS-CoV-2 infection. TCRdb redid the calling of the 5' RACE reads with MiXCR, one entry per CDR3 protein. The sample has 50,000 to 70,000 distinct CDR3 sequences, more than 8.5% seen once; the top ten hold under 9%. Sequencing was done on a sample of whole blood. These receptors originate from an adult who was a healthcare worker with PCR-confirmed SARS-CoV-2 infection or an uninfected control (not recorded which).

The sample holds many counts of this clonotype. The chain carries TRBV4-3 and TRBJ2-7, with D unresolved. The CDR3 runs to 13 residues. Looked up from germline, CDR1 is LGHNA and CDR2 is YSLEER. Trimming removed 5 bases at V and 3 bases at J, with 11 bases between. CDR3 residues: CASSSYSGYEQYF. In DNA form, the CDR3 reads TGCGCCAGCAGCTCGTACTCTGGCTACGAGCAGTACTTC.

This clonotype has ten or more counts. The chain is built from TRBV12-3 or TRBV12-4 and TRBJ1-1; D unresolved. This CDR3 has 14 amino acids. V lost 1 base and J lost 6, with 12 bases in between. In DNA, the CDR3 is TGTGCCAGCAGTTTAGATCCCGGGAGACCTGAAGCTTTCTTT. Its protein product is CASSLDPGRPEAFF.

With regard to this clonotype: This could be a read error, since a much larger clone is one nucleotide away. The rearrangement uses TRBV11-1 and TRBJ2-1; maybe TRBD2 (6 bases). The germline gives CDR1 SGHAT, CDR2 FQDESV (reference sequence). This CDR3 is built from 13 residues. The chain's CDR3 is CVSSYRGYNEQFF. CDR3 nucleotide sequence: TGTGTCAGCAGCTATCGGGGGTACAATGAGCAGTTCTTC.

This clonotype was recorded many times. V and J are TRBV6-1 and TRBJ1-1, with D possibly matching TRBD1 (5 bases). CDR1 is MNHNS, CDR2 SASEGT, per germline. This CDR3 has 13 residues. V lost 8 bases and J 0 bases, leaving 10 bases between the germline ends. CDR3 in amino acids: CASSRTLNTEAFF. The CDR3 DNA sequence: TGTGCCAGCTCCCGGACACTGAACACTGAAGCTTTCTTT.

Ten or more counts support this clonotype. This chain joins TRBV5-1 and TRBJ2-7, with 10 positions matching TRBD1. CDR1 and CDR2 from the germline V gene are SGHRS and YFSETQ. Trimming cost V 3 bases and J 6 bases; bases outside gene matches: 9. The CDR3 is 15 residues long. Here the CDR3 DNA reads TGCGCCAGCAGCTCCCCCGGGACAGGGGTCTTCGAGCAGTACTTC. Protein: CASSSPGTGVFEQYF.

This clonotype was seen only a few times. The V gene is TRBV7-2, the J gene TRBJ1-1; D ambiguous. Germline CDR1 SGHTA, CDR2 FQGNSA. The CDR3 length is 13 residues. V lost 5 bases and J lost 1, with 8 bases in between. CDR3 residues: CASSQARNTEAFF. For the CDR3, the DNA is TGTGCCAGCAGCCAAGCCAGGAACACTGAAGCTTTCTTT.